Following are 31 T cell receptor beta chains from one sample sequenced in a study of CD8 T cells in Susac syndrome. RNA totalling roughly 0.5 to 1 ug underwent reverse transcription with random hexamers. TCRdb re-called the immunoSEQ multiplex PCR reads with MiXCR, one entry per CDR3 protein. The data show tens of thousands of distinct CDR3 sequences, around 94% seen once. The sample comprised CD4+ T cells from PBMCs. The receptors come from a human donor with Susac syndrome.

This chain joins TRBV20-1 and TRBJ2-7, with D possibly being TRBD1 or TRBD2 (5 bases each). V shed 6 bases and J shed 4 bases, with 16 bases lying between them. The CDR3 runs 13 residues. CDR1 is DFQATT and CDR2 is SNEGSKA in the germline V gene (reference sequence). CDR3 sequence reads: CSARGEVRYEQYF. The DNA for the CDR3 is TGCAGTGCAAGGGGAGAGGTTAGGTACGAGCAGTACTTC.

This chain joins TRBV14 and TRBJ1-2, with D possibly TRBD1 on 6 matching bases. Trimming cost V 1 base and J 2 bases, with 14 bases left between them. Germline V gene data show CDR1 as SGHDN and CDR2 as FVKESK. This CDR3 region has 16 residues. CDR3 in DNA: TGTGCCAGCAGCCAAGCCGGGGGCGCGAGAAACTATGGCTACACCTTC. Its translation is CASSQAGGARNYGYTF.

This chain uses TRBV25-1 with TRBJ2-7; D possibly corresponds to TRBD2 (6 bases). CDR3 size: 14 residues. The V end was cut by 3 bases, the J end by 6 bases, with 15 bases between. Per the germline V gene, CDR1 is MGHDK and CDR2 is SYGVNS. CDR3 sequence reads: CASSDTGEWAEQYF. DNA of the CDR3: TGTGCCAGCAGTGATACGGGGGAATGGGCCGAGCAGTACTTC.

About this clonotype: No conserved phenylalanine or tryptophan ends this CDR3, so it is likely a read error. The rearrangement joins TRBV11-2 to TRBJ1-1; no clear D. The V gene's germline CDR1 is SGHAT and CDR2 FQNNGV. Trimming removed 5 bases from V and 0 bases from J, with 7 bases in between. The CDR3 totals 13 residues. The CDR3 is CASSKGMNTEAFL. The CDR3 DNA is TGTGCCAGCAGCAAGGGAATGAACACTGAAGCTTTCCTT.

This clonotype was recorded once. The gene calls are TRBV20-1 and TRBJ2-7, with 10 bases matching TRBD1. The CDR3 is 16 amino acids. Germline values: CDR1 DFQATT, CDR2 SNEGSKA (reference sequence). J was trimmed by 1 base and V by 0 bases; bases with no gene match: 6. The CDR3 here is CSARDGGQGMSYEQYF. The CDR3 DNA reads as TGCAGTGCTAGAGATGGGGGACAGGGGATGTCCTACGAGCAGTACTTC.

The gene calls are TRBV28 and TRBJ2-4, with D perhaps TRBD1 (6 bases). V was cut by 5 bases and J by 6 bases, with 17 bases left in between. This CDR3 is built from 15 residues. Germline CDR1 and CDR2: MDHEN and SYDVKM. The chain's CDR3 is CASSPRGDSVNIQYF. The CDR3 nucleotides read TGTGCCAGCAGTCCCAGGGGTGATAGTGTAAACATTCAGTACTTC.

The V call is TRBV10-3, the J call TRBJ2-2; maybe TRBD2 (6 bases). Germline V gene lookup returns CDR1 ENHRY and CDR2 SYGVKD. CDR3 size: 14 residues. Trimming removed 4 bases at V and 4 bases at J, with 10 bases between. This CDR3 reads CAISATGGTGELFF. The DNA for the CDR3 is TGTGCCATCAGTGCAACCGGGGGCACCGGGGAGCTGTTTTTT.

This chain links TRBV28 with TRBJ1-5; 7 bases are shared with TRBD1. The germline CDR1 and CDR2 sequences are MDHEN and SYDVKM. J was trimmed by 6 bases and V by 4 bases; bases with no gene match: 21. The CDR3 covers 19 residues. The CDR3, as DNA: TGTGCCAGCAGTTCCCCGGTTTGGGGGACAGCGGTGGATGGTCAGCCCCAGCATTTT. This codes for CASSSPVWGTAVDGQPQHF.

This chain joins TRBV23-1 and TRBJ1-1, with 9 nucleotides matching TRBD1. TRBV23-1 is assigned to the ORF class and has an uncertain function. Trimming cost V 0 bases and J 0 bases; bases outside gene matches: 8. The CDR3 has 18 amino acids. This CDR3 is CASSQSDWDRALNTEAFF. The CDR3 region has the DNA TGCGCCAGCAGTCAATCGGACTGGGACAGGGCTTTGAACACTGAAGCTTTCTTT.

The rearrangement uses TRBV6-2 or TRBV6-3 and TRBJ1-5; D is perhaps TRBD1 (6 bases). The germline gives CDR1 MNHEY, CDR2 SVGEGT. This CDR3 has 15 residues. The V gene lost 6 bases and the J gene lost 1 base, with 13 bases spanning the gap. DNA of the CDR3: TGTGCCAGCAGCGCTGCTGGACAGAGCAATCAGCCCCAGCATTTT. Its protein is CASSAAGQSNQPQHF.

This chain links TRBV20-1 with TRBJ2-5, with 13 positions matching TRBD2. The CDR3 is 15 amino acids. CDR1 DFQATT and CDR2 SNEGSKA come from the germline V gene (reference sequence). The V segment lost 6 bases and the J segment 4 bases; nucleotides outside the gene matches: 8. The CDR3 sequence is CSAVELAGGRETQYF. The CDR3 DNA reads as TGCAGTGCCGTAGAACTAGCGGGGGGGCGAGAGACCCAGTACTTC.

This clonotype was seen once. This chain links TRBV9 with TRBJ1-1, with 8 positions matching TRBD1. The germline gives CDR1 SGDLS, CDR2 YYNGEE. The CDR3 runs 15 residues. V shed 0 bases, J shed 1 base, and the junction held 2 bases outside the gene matches. CDR3 sequence reads: CASSVEDRGNTEAFF. As DNA, the CDR3 is TGTGCCAGCAGCGTAGAAGACAGGGGGAACACTGAAGCTTTCTTT. The whole variable domain, filled in from reference TRBV9 and TRBJ1-1, reads DSGVTQTPKHLITATGQRVTLRCSPRSGDLSVYWYQQSLDQGLQFLIQYYNGEERAKGNILERFSAQQFPDLHSELNLSSLELGDSALYFCASSVEDRGNTEAFFGQGTRLTVV.

The V gene is TRBV7-2, the J gene TRBJ1-2; D unclear. With 2 bases removed from V and 4 bases from J, the gap between germline ends came to 5 bases. CDR3 length: 12 amino acids. CDR1 is SGHTA, CDR2 FQGNSA, per germline. This chain's CDR3 is CASSLRGYGYTF. CDR3 nucleotides: TGTGCCAGCAGCTTACGGGGCTATGGCTACACCTTC.

The chain joins TRBV4-1 to TRBJ1-1, with D possibly TRBD1 on 6 matching bases. Trimming pared 4 bases from V and 8 bases from J, leaving 17 bases between. Germline V gene lookup returns CDR1 MGHRA and CDR2 YSYEKL. The CDR3 is 14 amino acids. The CDR3 coding sequence is TGCGCCAGCAGCCGTCTACTACAGGGATTGGAAGCTTTCTTT. This codes for CASSRLLQGLEAFF.

This chain joins TRBV18 and TRBJ1-4; 8 positions match TRBD1. This CDR3 is 19 amino acids long. The germline V gene encodes CDR1 KGHSH and CDR2 LQKENI. Unmatched junction bases numbered 14, after V lost 5 bases and J lost 0 bases. CDR3 bases: TGTGCCAGCTCATCACAGCGGGCAGGGGGCTCTGCAACTAATGAAAAACTGTTTTTT. Translating gives CASSSQRAGGSATNEKLFF.

V is TRBV6-2 or TRBV6-3 and J is TRBJ2-5; 8 bases align to TRBD2. Germline CDR1 MNHEY, CDR2 SVGEGT. V shed 5 bases and J 5 bases; nucleotides not matched to a gene: 13. The CDR3 runs to 16 residues. The CDR3 reads CASSALAGGRFETQYF. The CDR3 nucleotides are TGTGCCAGCAGTGCGCTAGCGGGCGGAAGGTTCGAGACCCAGTACTTC.

This CDR3 is CASSSWGSGANVLTF. CDR3 nucleotide sequence: TGTGCCAGCAGCTCATGGGGGTCTGGGGCCAACGTCCTGACTTTC. The J gene is TRBJ2-6, the V gene TRBV7-9; D possibly uses TRBD1 or TRBD2 (5 bases each). Germline CDR1 and CDR2: SEHNR and FQNEAQ (reference sequence). V was cut by 4 bases and J by 1 base, with 8 bases left in between. The CDR3 covers 15 residues.

This chain joins TRBV4-2 and TRBJ2-1; 10 bases agree with TRBD2. The germline V gene encodes CDR1 LGHNA and CDR2 YNFKEQ. This CDR3 region has 15 residues. Germline trimming cut 0 bases from V and 4 bases from J; bases unmatched to any gene: 0. The CDR3: CASSQDSGGYNEQFF. Written as DNA, the CDR3 is TGTGCCAGCAGCCAAGATAGCGGGGGGTACAATGAGCAGTTCTTC.

The chain joins TRBV20-1 to TRBJ2-7, with TRBD2 identical over 9 bases. The CDR3 length is 15 residues. The ends lost 1 base at V and 3 bases at J; junction bases unmatched: 7. Germline V lookup: CDR1 DFQATT, CDR2 SNEGSKA (reference sequence). CDR3 nucleotides: TGCAGTGCTAGAGTAGCGGCGGGGGGGATCTACGAGCAGTACTTC. Protein product: CSARVAAGGIYEQYF.

The chain links TRBV12-3 or TRBV12-4 to TRBJ1-5; 7 nucleotides agree with TRBD1. V lost 5 bases and J lost 3; bases outside the gene matches: 13. CDR3 length equals 17 residues. Here the CDR3 reads CASSKGGRGRDNQPQHF. DNA of the CDR3: TGTGCCAGCAGTAAAGGGGGCCGGGGAAGAGACAATCAGCCCCAGCATTTT.

The V gene is TRBV9, the J gene TRBJ2-6; no reliable D call. V lost 0 bases and J 2 bases, leaving 3 bases between the germline ends. This CDR3 is 14 amino acids long. Per the germline V gene, CDR1 is SGDLS and CDR2 is YYNGEE. CDR3 DNA sequence: TGTGCCAGCAGCGTAGGAGCTGGGGCCAACGTCCTGACTTTC. Protein sequence: CASSVGAGANVLTF.

This sequence joins TRBV25-1 and TRBJ2-7, with 12 nucleotides matching TRBD2. The V gene end was trimmed by 2 bases and the J gene end by 6 bases; junction bases not matched to a gene: 5. CDR3 length: 15 residues. Germline CDR1 is MGHDK and CDR2 is SYGVNS. CDR3 amino acids: CASSERLAGGTEQYF. The CDR3 DNA reads TGTGCCAGCAGTGAAAGGCTAGCGGGGGGGACCGAGCAGTACTTC.

The chain employs TRBV9 and TRBJ2-2, with D tentatively TRBD1 (6 bases). This CDR3 is built from 15 residues. V lost 4 bases and J 5 bases, leaving 15 bases between the germline ends. The V gene's germline CDR1 is SGDLS and CDR2 YYNGEE. The CDR3 here is CASSLGQGQTGELFF. The DNA of the CDR3 is TGTGCCAGCAGCTTAGGGCAGGGGCAAACCGGGGAGCTGTTTTTT.

The chain links TRBV11-2 to TRBJ2-7; perhaps TRBD2 as D (5 bases). CDR1 SGHAT and CDR2 FQNNGV come from the germline V gene. Trimming left V 3 bases short and J 4 bases short, with 22 bases between. The CDR3 runs to 17 residues. CDR3 residues: CASSFPYSSTQRYEQYF. CDR3 DNA: TGTGCCAGCAGCTTCCCCTATTCTAGCACCCAAAGGTACGAGCAGTACTTC. Combining the CDR3 with reference TRBV11-2 and TRBJ2-7 gives the whole variable domain EAGVAQSPRYKIIEKRQSVAFWCNPISGHATLYWYQQILGQGPKLLIQFQNNGVVDDSQLPKDRFSAERLKGVDSTLKIQPAKLEDSAVYLCASSFPYSSTQRYEQYFGPGTRLTVT.

The CDR3 DNA follows: TGCAGTGCTAGAGGGGCTGGCTCAGAGACCCAGTACTTC. Translating gives CSARGAGSETQYF. The rearrangement links TRBV20-1 to TRBJ2-5, with no clear D. Trimming stripped 1 base from V and 4 bases from J, with 10 bases between. Germline CDR1 DFQATT, CDR2 SNEGSKA (reference sequence). This CDR3 contains 13 residues.

The chain combines TRBV29-1 with TRBJ2-7, with D maybe TRBD2 (5 bases). Germline V gene data show CDR1 as SQVTM and CDR2 as ANQGSEA. V was shortened by 4 bases and J by 2 bases, with 12 bases between the two germline ends. This CDR3 spans 13 amino acids. CDR3 amino acids: CSVGGLVAYEQYF. The CDR3, as DNA: TGCAGCGTTGGAGGGCTGGTCGCCTACGAGCAGTACTTC.

This clonotype was counted once. The J gene is TRBJ1-2, the V gene TRBV12-3 or TRBV12-4, with D perhaps TRBD1 (5 bases). The length of the CDR3 is 13 residues. Deletions cut 4 bases from V and 8 bases from J, with 14 bases between. The CDR3 sequence: CASSSDPGLGYTF. The CDR3 DNA sequence: TGTGCCAGCAGTTCGGACCCGGGACTCGGCTACACCTTC.

The chain carries TRBV20-1 and TRBJ2-7; D is unclear. This CDR3 region has 12 residues. Germline loops: CDR1 DFQATT, CDR2 SNEGSKA (reference sequence). Trimming pared 0 bases from V and 3 bases from J, leaving 6 bases between. CDR3 coding DNA: TGCAGTGCTAGAGATCTTAGCTACGAGCAGTACTTC. Translated, it gives CSARDLSYEQYF.

V gene TRBV4-2 combines with J gene TRBJ2-3, with D maybe TRBD2 (5 bases). V lost 4 bases and J lost 2, with 13 bases in between. The CDR3 is made up of 15 amino acids. CDR1 is LGHNA, CDR2 YNFKEQ, per germline. CDR3 in DNA: TGTGCCAGCAGCCTAAGCAGCGGAGACACAGATACGCAGTATTTT. This codes for CASSLSSGDTDTQYF.

The chain employs TRBV20-1 and TRBJ2-5; 8 bases are shared with TRBD1. V shed 4 bases, J shed 3 bases, and the junction held 13 bases outside the gene matches. The CDR3 consists of 16 residues. Looked up from germline, CDR1 is DFQATT and CDR2 is SNEGSKA (reference sequence). The CDR3 bases are TGCAGTGCTACTTCCCCGGGACAGGCCTTAGAAGAGACCCAGTACTTC. Its translation: CSATSPGQALEETQYF.

The J gene is TRBJ1-1, the V gene TRBV5-1; D perhaps matches TRBD1 (6 bases). CDR1 SGHRS and CDR2 YFSETQ come from the germline V gene. There are 16 residues in the CDR3. V was pared by 1 base and J by 3 bases, with 16 bases between. This CDR3 reads CASSLLPLGADTEAFF. DNA of the CDR3: TGCGCCAGCAGCTTGCTTCCTTTGGGGGCGGACACTGAAGCTTTCTTT.